One sample yielded the 17 T cell receptor beta chains listed below, sequenced in a study of blood T cell repertoires in COVID-19. Method: immunoSEQ multiplex PCR; TCRdb's copy keeps in-frame clones and lacks some. This sample has roughly 90,000 clones; 80% to 90% occur once, and the top ten carry about 1%. Sequencing was done on a sample of peripheral blood. The source of these receptors is a human donor in a cohort sampled during active COVID-19.

The chain has TRBV19 and TRBJ1-5; possible D gene TRBD1, 5 bases. Germline V gene lookup returns CDR1 LNHDA and CDR2 SQIVND (reference sequence). V was trimmed by 3 bases and J by 5 bases, leaving 14 bases between them. This CDR3 spans 15 amino acids. The CDR3, as DNA: TGTGCCAGTAGTATTGAAAAGGTGGGGCATCAGCCCCAGCATTTT. Translating gives CASSIEKVGHQPQHF.

A single count supports this clone. This sequence joins TRBV4-1 and TRBJ1-1; 9 bases line up with TRBD1. The CDR3 is 16 amino acids. V trimming: 1 base; J trimming: 5 bases; junction bases outside the gene matches: 8. Germline CDR1 and CDR2: MGHRA and YSYEKL. This chain's CDR3 is CASSQGVQGAGTEAFF. In DNA form, the CDR3 reads TGCGCCAGCAGCCAAGGCGTACAGGGGGCAGGAACTGAAGCTTTCTTT.

The chain couples TRBV25-1 to TRBJ2-3; the D gene is possibly TRBD1 (6 bases). CDR3 length equals 15 residues. V was clipped by 5 bases and J by 2 bases, with 14 bases between them. Germline V gene sequence: CDR1 MGHDK, CDR2 SYGVNS. CDR3 sequence (DNA): TGTGCCAGCAGTACAATAGGGGACAACACAGATACGCAGTATTTT. This codes for CASSTIGDNTDTQYF.

This clone was counted between two and nine times. The chain has TRBV6-2 or TRBV6-3 and TRBJ2-3; TRBD2 matches at 13 bases. CDR1 is MNHEY and CDR2 is SVGEGT in the germline V gene. The junction had 8 bases not matched to a gene; V was cut back by 5 bases and J by 0 bases. CDR3 length: 18 residues. CDR3 loop: CASSAPGLAGSSTDTQYF. In DNA form, the CDR3 reads TGTGCCAGCAGTGCACCGGGACTAGCGGGGTCTAGCACAGATACGCAGTATTTT.

In this sample, this clone turned up a few times. Other nucleotide sequences from this sample produce the same CDR3. The rearrangement links TRBV28 to TRBJ2-7; 10 nucleotides match TRBD1. Germline V gene data show CDR1 as MDHEN and CDR2 as SYDVKM. V lost 4 bases, J lost 3 bases, and 3 bases stayed unmatched. There are 14 residues in the CDR3. CDR3 DNA sequence: TGTGCCAGCAGTTCCGGGACAGGGGTCTACGAGCAGTACTTC. Protein product: CASSSGTGVYEQYF.

The rearrangement links TRBV19 to TRBJ1-1; D is unclear. The germline gives CDR1 LNHDA, CDR2 SQIVND (reference sequence). The ends were cut back, 1 base at V and 7 bases at J, with 7 bases in the middle. The CDR3 spans 12 residues. The CDR3 here is CASSIGGLEAFF. The CDR3 DNA sequence: TGTGCCAGTAGTATAGGAGGGCTTGAAGCTTTCTTT.

The count of this clone is one. The chain has TRBV11-2 and TRBJ2-3, with D maybe TRBD2 (6 bases). The germline CDR1 and CDR2 sequences are SGHAT and FQNNGV. V dropped 4 bases and J dropped 9 bases, with 20 bases sitting between them. This CDR3 is 15 amino acids long. The CDR3 reads CASSSSGTRRGTQYF. The CDR3 nucleotides are TGTGCCAGCAGCTCCTCCGGGACTCGGAGGGGCACGCAGTATTTT. The entire variable domain, with the rest obtained from reference TRBV11-2 and TRBJ2-3, is as follows: EAGVAQSPRYKIIEKRQSVAFWCNPISGHATLYWYQQILGQGPKLLIQFQNNGVVDDSQLPKDRFSAERLKGVDSTLKIQPAKLEDSAVYLCASSSSGTRRGTQYFGPGTRLTVL.

This sequence joins TRBV29-1 and TRBJ1-5; 9 bases map to TRBD1. V shed 6 bases, J shed 5 bases, and the junction held 2 bases outside the gene matches. The CDR3 consists of 12 residues. The germline CDR1 and CDR2 sequences are SQVTM and ANQGSEA. CDR3 region: CSVRTGDQPQHF. The CDR3 DNA follows: TGCAGCGTACGGACAGGGGATCAGCCCCAGCATTTT.

V is TRBV9 and J is TRBJ2-5, with 7 positions matching TRBD1. CDR1 is SGDLS, CDR2 YYNGEE, per germline. With V trimmed by 3 bases and J by 2 bases, 10 bases remained unmatched. There are 16 residues in the CDR3. CDR3 sequence (DNA): TGTGCCAGCAGCGCCCGGGACAGCCCCCGGCAAGAGACCCAGTACTTC. It encodes CASSARDSPRQETQYF. The entire variable domain, with the rest obtained from reference TRBV9 and TRBJ2-5, is as follows: DSGVTQTPKHLITATGQRVTLRCSPRSGDLSVYWYQQSLDQGLQFLIQYYNGEERAKGNILERFSAQQFPDLHSELNLSSLELGDSALYFCASSARDSPRQETQYFGPGTRLLVL.

This chain joins TRBV5-5 and TRBJ2-5, with D possibly TRBD1 on 6 matching bases. The CDR3 is made up of 15 amino acids. Germline values: CDR1 SGHKS, CDR2 YYEKEE (reference sequence). V lost 0 bases and J 2 bases, leaving 11 bases between the germline ends. The chain's CDR3 is CASSLGAGTQETQYF. CDR3 sequence (DNA): TGTGCCAGCAGCTTGGGGGCCGGGACACAAGAGACCCAGTACTTC. Using reference TRBV5-5 and TRBJ2-5 for the parts outside the CDR3, the full variable domain is DAGVTQSPTHLIKTRGQQVTLRCSPISGHKSVSWYQQVLGQGPQFIFQYYEKEERGRGNFPDRFSARQFPNYSSELNVNALLLGDSALYLCASSLGAGTQETQYFGPGTRLLVL.

The chain carries TRBV6-5 and TRBJ1-2; no definite D call. With 0 bases removed from V and 2 bases from J, the gap between germline ends came to 13 bases. CDR1 is MNHEY and CDR2 is SVGAGI in the germline V gene. The CDR3 covers 16 residues. In nucleotides, the CDR3 is TGTGCCAGCAGTTACTCTCATGTGGGCGCGAACTATGGCTACACCTTC. Its translation is CASSYSHVGANYGYTF.

The chain uses TRBV27 and TRBJ2-7, with 9 bases fitting TRBD2. CDR3 length: 15 amino acids. With 6 bases clipped from V and 2 bases from J, the junction kept 8 bases outside the gene matches. Germline V gene lookup returns CDR1 MNHEY and CDR2 SMNVEV (reference sequence). The DNA for the CDR3 is TGTGCCAGCAGCTCGGCTAGCGGGACGACCTACGAGCAGTACTTC. This translates into CASSSASGTTYEQYF.

The chain joins TRBV27 to TRBJ2-7; TRBD1 might be the D (6 bases). Trimming removed 2 bases at V and 5 bases at J, with 16 bases between. The CDR3 is 15 residues long. In germline, CDR1 is MNHEY, CDR2 SMNVEV (reference sequence). CDR3 coding DNA: TGTGCCAGCAGTTTACTCGCGAGAGGGGGAAACGAGCAGTACTTC. Encoded protein: CASSLLARGGNEQYF.

The chain combines TRBV25-1 with TRBJ1-5, with D tentatively TRBD1 (5 bases). The V and J ends lost 2 bases and 4 bases respectively, with 9 bases between them. Germline CDR1 reads MGHDK; CDR2 reads SYGVNS. The length of the CDR3 is 14 residues. The CDR3 region is CASSEIGGNQPQHF. CDR3 nucleotide sequence: TGTGCCAGCAGTGAAATTGGGGGGAATCAGCCCCAGCATTTT. Together with reference TRBV25-1 and TRBJ1-5, the CDR3 gives the full variable domain: EADIYQTPRYLVIGTGKKITLECSQTMGHDKMYWYQQDPGMELHLIHYSYGVNSTEKGDLSSESTVSRIRTEHFPLTLESARPSHTSQYLCASSEIGGNQPQHFGDGTRLSIL.

V and J are TRBV11-3 and TRBJ2-7, with TRBD1 as a possible D gene (6 bases). The germline V gene has CDR1 SGHNT and CDR2 YENEEA. The ends were cut back, 5 bases at V and 3 bases at J, with 14 bases in the middle. The CDR3 has 14 amino acids. CDR3 DNA: TGTGCCAGCAGCGACCGGGGCAGGGGCTACGAGCAGTACTTC. This encodes CASSDRGRGYEQYF.

This clone was seen only once. The chain combines TRBV6-5 with TRBJ1-1; possible D gene TRBD1, 6 bases. The CDR3 is 15 residues long. Trimming pared 2 bases from V and 4 bases from J, leaving 14 bases between. In germline, CDR1 is MNHEY, CDR2 SVGAGI. CDR3 sequence (DNA): TGTGCCAGCAGTTACAGCAGGGGACTAAGCACTGAAGCTTTCTTT. Amino acid sequence: CASSYSRGLSTEAFF.

This sequence joins TRBV7-2 and TRBJ2-5; D remains ambiguous. CDR3 length equals 11 residues. V was cut by 7 bases and J by 5 bases, with 8 bases left in between. Germline values: CDR1 SGHTA, CDR2 FQGNSA. The CDR3 loop reads CASKAAETQYF. CDR3 DNA: TGTGCCAGCAAGGCGGCGGAGACCCAGTACTTC.